This T cell receptor (beta chain) was retrieved from a study of blood T cell dynamics during melanoma immunotherapy. Clones were sequenced by immunoSEQ multiplex PCR, and TCRdb holds only the in-frame ones, with some missing. This table has about 6,700 clones, around 83% appearing once. Specified time point: week 3, after first cycle of checkpoint inhibitor. Response was assessed by RECIST 1.1 at 12 weeks, except a couple of rapid progressors. Patients had no prior systemic cancer treatment, immunosuppressants or other active cancers. The TCR originated in a human donor with melanoma. Some clones in this sample may be carry-over from other donors' samples. Sequenced material: blood, taken from a patient treated with checkpoint blockade.

CDR3 sequence: CASSLDQTQYF. The CDR3 region has the DNA TGCGCCAGCAGCTTGGACCAGACGCAGTATTTT. The chain employs TRBV5-1 and TRBJ2-3; unclear D gene. Trimming removed 0 bases from V and 9 bases from J, with 5 bases in between. Germline V lookup: CDR1 SGHRS, CDR2 YFSETQ. The CDR3 is 11 residues long.